This TCR beta chain derives from a study of blood T cell repertoires in COVID-19. About the research overall: Italy, Spain and the United States were the sources of the convalescent and acute COVID-19 samples.

Authors' methods: It was from reference gene primer amplification that nucleated cell counts were estimated. Sequenced by immunoSEQ multiplex PCR; TCRdb stores in-frame clones only, minus some. That table supplies the V and J calls and clone size; D and trimming were determined from the DNA. The data hold 350,000 or so clones, with around 87% observed a single time. The receptor was derived from a woman aged 25 to 39 with COVID-19, enrolled during active disease. The sample taken for sequencing was peripheral blood.

CDR3 protein: CASSWGREGEYEQYF. CDR3 in DNA: TGTGCCAGCAGTTGGGGACGGGAGGGGGAATACGAGCAGTACTTC. The chain joins TRBV28 to TRBJ2-7; 8 nucleotides agree with TRBD2. This CDR3 is built from 15 residues. In germline, CDR1 is MDHEN, CDR2 SYDVKM. V dropped 4 bases and J dropped 4; count of bases not matched to a gene: 9.